This T cell receptor beta chain was documented in a study of blood T cells in healthy people across ages. Together with a sample-barcoded 5' primer, a J-beta primer mix was included in a second PCR lasting roughly 6 to 12 cycles. Each sample provided no less than 3 million CDR3-containing paired-end reads. TCRdb re-called the 5' RACE reads with MiXCR, one entry per CDR3 protein. Among about 580,000 distinct CDR3 sequences, 40% to 50% were seen once, and the ten largest hold around 23%. Study-level points and caveats: Naive CD4+ cells and diversity were both higher in long-lived donors than in aged donors.

Worth noting for this clonotype: Its antigen is unknown.

The sequenced material came from blood. This TCR derives from a man older than 75 in good health.

Here the CDR3 reads CSAAKADEQYF. In nucleotides, the CDR3 is TGCAGTGCCGCAAAGGCCGACGAGCAGTACTTC. The chain recombines TRBV20-1 with TRBJ2-7; no definite D call. V was trimmed by 6 bases and J by 5 bases, leaving 11 bases between them. CDR1 is DFQATT and CDR2 is SNEGSKA in the germline V gene (reference sequence). The CDR3 extends over 11 amino acids.